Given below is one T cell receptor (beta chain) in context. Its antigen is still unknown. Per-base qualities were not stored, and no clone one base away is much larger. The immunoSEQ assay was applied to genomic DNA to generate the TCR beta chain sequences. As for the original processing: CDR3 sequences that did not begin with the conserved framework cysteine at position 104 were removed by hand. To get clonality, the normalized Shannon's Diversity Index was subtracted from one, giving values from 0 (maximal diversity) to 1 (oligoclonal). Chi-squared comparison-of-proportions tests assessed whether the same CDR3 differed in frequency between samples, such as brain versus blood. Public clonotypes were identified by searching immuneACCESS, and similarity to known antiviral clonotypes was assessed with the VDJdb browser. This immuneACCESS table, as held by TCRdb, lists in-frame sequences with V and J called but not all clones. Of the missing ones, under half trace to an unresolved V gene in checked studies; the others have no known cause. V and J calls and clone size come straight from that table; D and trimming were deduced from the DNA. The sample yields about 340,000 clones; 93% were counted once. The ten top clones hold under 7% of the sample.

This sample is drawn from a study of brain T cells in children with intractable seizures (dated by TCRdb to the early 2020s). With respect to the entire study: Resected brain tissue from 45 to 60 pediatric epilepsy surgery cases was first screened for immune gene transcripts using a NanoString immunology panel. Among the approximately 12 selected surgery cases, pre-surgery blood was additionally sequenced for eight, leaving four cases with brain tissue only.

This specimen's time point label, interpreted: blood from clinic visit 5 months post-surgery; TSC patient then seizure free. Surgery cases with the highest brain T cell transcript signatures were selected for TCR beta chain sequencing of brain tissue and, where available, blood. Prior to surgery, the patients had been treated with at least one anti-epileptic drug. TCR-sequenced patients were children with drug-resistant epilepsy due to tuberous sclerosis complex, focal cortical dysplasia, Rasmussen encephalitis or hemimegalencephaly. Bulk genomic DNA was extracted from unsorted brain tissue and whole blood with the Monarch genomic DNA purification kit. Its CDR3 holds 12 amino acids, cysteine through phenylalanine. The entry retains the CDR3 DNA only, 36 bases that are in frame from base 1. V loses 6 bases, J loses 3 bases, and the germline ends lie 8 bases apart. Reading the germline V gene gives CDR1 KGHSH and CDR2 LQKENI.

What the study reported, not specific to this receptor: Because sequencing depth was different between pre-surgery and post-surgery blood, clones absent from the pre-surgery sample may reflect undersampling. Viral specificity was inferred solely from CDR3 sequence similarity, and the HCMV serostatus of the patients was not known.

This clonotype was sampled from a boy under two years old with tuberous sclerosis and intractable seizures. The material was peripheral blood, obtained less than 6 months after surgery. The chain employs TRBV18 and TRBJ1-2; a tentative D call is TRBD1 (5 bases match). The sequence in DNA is TGTGCCAGCTCGGGGGACGACTATGGCTACACCTTC. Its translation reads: CASSGDDYGYTF. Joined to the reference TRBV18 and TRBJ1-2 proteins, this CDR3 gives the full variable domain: NAGVMQNPRHLVRRRGQEARLRCSPMKGHSHVYWYRQLPEEGLKFMVYLQKENIIDESGMPKERFSAEFPKEGPSILRIQQVVRGDSAAYFCASSGDDYGYTFGSGTRLTVV.